A single sample is the source of the 22 T cell receptor beta chains below, sequenced in a study of OX40 agonist ivuxolimab in advanced cancers. Repertoires were generated with immunoSEQ multiplex PCR, while TCRdb's copy carries only in-frame clones and drops some. The table has 70,000 to 95,000 clones, about 90% seen once. The sequences come from CD4+ or CD8+ T cells sorted from blood, collected in a trial of the OX40 agonist ivuxolimab. The receptors shown here come from an adult with an advanced solid tumor such as melanoma, head and neck, liver or kidney cancer.

In the case of this clone: The same CDR3 also results from other DNA sequences found in this sample. The chain carries TRBV5-1 and TRBJ2-7, with 10 bases matching TRBD1. The CDR3 is 14 amino acids. Trimming removed 4 bases from V and 2 bases from J; junction bases left unmatched: 3. Looked up from germline, CDR1 is SGHRS and CDR2 is YFSETQ. This CDR3 reads CASSLGQGAYEQYF. In nucleotides, the CDR3 is TGCGCCAGCAGCCTCGGACAGGGGGCCTACGAGCAGTACTTC.

The chain is built from TRBV30 and TRBJ2-1; 9 bases map to TRBD2. With V trimmed by 3 bases and J by 15 bases, 15 bases remained unmatched. Germline values: CDR1 GTSNPN, CDR2 SVGIG (reference sequence). The CDR3 consists of 14 residues. In DNA, the CDR3 is TGTGCCTGGAGCCTAGAGGGGCTAGCGGGGCCCCGGTTCTTC. The encoded protein is CAWSLEGLAGPRFF.

This chain uses TRBV5-4 with TRBJ2-1; 8 nucleotides match TRBD2. The CDR3 sequence is 16 residues long. CDR1 and CDR2 from the germline V gene are SGHNT and YYREEE (reference sequence). Trimming at V came to 3 bases and at J to 6 bases, leaving 11 bases not matched to a gene. DNA for the CDR3: TGTGCCAGCAGCTCCCTTCGGGGGGGCGAGTTCAATGAGCAGTTCTTC. Its translation: CASSSLRGGEFNEQFF.

The sample holds one count of this clone. The genes are TRBV29-1 and TRBJ2-5, with 10 bases matching TRBD2. CDR3 length: 13 residues. The germline gives CDR1 SQVTM, CDR2 ANQGSEA. The J segment lost 5 bases and the V segment lost 7 bases, leaving 7 bases of the junction unmatched. The CDR3 coding sequence is TGCAGCGAGAGCGGGAGGGCCGATGAGACCCAGTACTTC. Protein: CSESGRADETQYF.

On this clone: The sample has other DNA sequences that encode this CDR3 too. The V call is TRBV27, the J call TRBJ2-7; D is unclear. Trimming shortened V by 6 bases and J by 3 bases, and 6 bases separated the two germline ends. The germline CDR1 and CDR2 sequences are MNHEY and SMNVEV (reference sequence). CDR3 size: 11 residues. CDR3 region: CASSSYYEQYF. CDR3 nucleotides: TGTGCCAGCAGCTCCTACTACGAGCAGTACTTC.

The chain employs TRBV7-2 and TRBJ2-7; 9 nucleotides align to TRBD1. The V gene's germline CDR1 is SGHTA and CDR2 FQGNSA. This CDR3 is 16 amino acids long. J gave up 0 bases and V 4 bases, and 7 bases lay outside the gene matches. CDR3: CASSSRQGGSSYEQYF. In nucleotides, the CDR3 is TGTGCCAGCAGCTCCAGACAGGGGGGGAGCTCCTACGAGCAGTACTTC.

The chain joins TRBV7-2 to TRBJ1-2, with unresolved D. Per germline, CDR1 SGHTA and CDR2 FQGNSA. The CDR3 is 15 amino acids. With 1 base removed from V and 5 bases from J, the gap between germline ends came to 14 bases. The CDR3 region has the DNA TGTGCCAGCAGCTTAGTTGGCACAACGGAATATGGCTACACCTTC. Translation gives CASSLVGTTEYGYTF.

The chain has TRBV19 and TRBJ2-1, with 12 bases that match TRBD2. V dropped 5 bases and J dropped 7; count of bases not matched to a gene: 6. This CDR3 comprises 15 residues. The germline V gene has CDR1 LNHDA and CDR2 SQIVND (reference sequence). CDR3 amino acids: CASSLTGTSGNEQFF. DNA for the CDR3: TGTGCCAGTAGTTTGACCGGGACTAGCGGGAATGAGCAGTTCTTC.

This clone was observed a single time. This chain uses TRBV7-8 with TRBJ2-7; D not resolved. V was cut by 4 bases and J by 2 bases, with 12 bases left in between. CDR1 is SGHVS, CDR2 FQNEAQ, per germline. The CDR3 loop spans 14 amino acids. The CDR3 DNA follows: TGTGCCAGCAGCTCCGGAGAGAGGACCTACGAGCAGTACTTC. It codes for CASSSGERTYEQYF.

The J gene is TRBJ2-7, the V gene TRBV5-8; D gene ambiguous. The CDR3 runs to 11 residues. Germline values: CDR1 SGHTS, CDR2 YDEGEE. The V end was cut by 0 bases, the J end by 4 bases, with 2 bases between. CDR3 region: CASSLVYEQYF. The CDR3 coding sequence is TGTGCCAGCAGCTTGGTATACGAGCAGTACTTC.

This chain joins TRBV27 and TRBJ1-1; D remains ambiguous. The CDR3 extends over 14 amino acids. Germline-derived CDR1 and CDR2 are MNHEY and SMNVEV (reference sequence). V was trimmed by 0 bases and J by 3 bases, leaving 8 bases between them. Here the CDR3 DNA reads TGTGCCAGCAGTTTATCACACGGCTACACTGAAGCTTTCTTT. Translation: CASSLSHGYTEAFF.

The rearrangement uses TRBV7-9 and TRBJ2-1; no clear D. The CDR3 is 14 amino acids. Germline CDR1 SEHNR, CDR2 FQNEAQ (reference sequence). V gave up 2 bases and J gave up 7 bases, with 12 bases separating them. The CDR3: CASSLLSTSNEQFF. CDR3 nucleotides: TGTGCCAGCAGCTTACTTTCGACCAGTAATGAGCAGTTCTTC.

This clone appeared a few times. CDR3 residues: CASSQELGDPLAQHF. The CDR3 nucleotides read TGCGCCAGCAGCCAAGAACTGGGGGACCCCCTCGCCCAGCATTTT. The chain recombines TRBV4-1 with TRBJ1-5, with D tentatively TRBD1 (5 bases). In germline, CDR1 is MGHRA, CDR2 YSYEKL. The V end lost 0 bases, the J end lost 11 bases, and 17 bases lay between the germline ends. This CDR3 is 15 amino acids long.

The chain is built from TRBV6-1 and TRBJ1-2, with D possibly TRBD1 on 5 matching bases. CDR1 is MNHNS, CDR2 SASEGT, per germline. The ends were cut back, 3 bases at V and 9 bases at J, with 8 bases in the middle. This CDR3 has 11 residues. In nucleotides, the CDR3 is TGTGCCAGCAGTGAGGGGGGTCGCTACACCTTC. This translates into CASSEGGRYTF.

The chain is built from TRBV28 and TRBJ1-1; D unclear. From germline, CDR1 is MDHEN and CDR2 SYDVKM. This CDR3 comprises 12 residues. V was shortened by 5 bases and J by 11 bases, with 15 bases between the two germline ends. CDR3 nucleotide sequence: TGTGCCAGCAGTCTAACACTTGAGGAGGCTTTCTTT. This codes for CASSLTLEEAFF.

This chain joins TRBV6-6 and TRBJ2-5, with TRBD1 matching 7 bases. The V gene's germline CDR1 is MNHNY and CDR2 SVGAGI (reference sequence). V lost 2 bases and J lost 1; bases outside the gene matches: 7. This CDR3 comprises 16 residues. In DNA, the CDR3 is TGTGCCAGCAGTTACCCGAACAGGGGATCCCAAGAGACCCAGTACTTC. As protein: CASSYPNRGSQETQYF.

This chain connects TRBV6-5 to TRBJ2-3, with 7 positions matching TRBD2. After removal of 4 bases from V and 5 bases from J, the junction contained 12 bases not matched to a gene. CDR1 and CDR2 from the germline V gene are MNHEY and SVGAGI. This CDR3 has 16 residues. The CDR3 coding sequence is TGTGCCAGCAGTTTACAACCCGGCCCGGGAGGAGATACGCAGTATTTT. Its protein is CASSLQPGPGGDTQYF.

The chain carries TRBV5-1 and TRBJ2-3, with no clear D. Per germline, CDR1 SGHRS and CDR2 YFSETQ. CDR3 length: 12 amino acids. Trimming removed 2 bases from V and 4 bases from J, with 5 bases in between. The CDR3 sequence is CASSFLADTQYF. The CDR3 region has the DNA TGCGCCAGCAGCTTTTTGGCAGATACGCAGTATTTT. The full variable domain, rest sourced from reference TRBV5-1 and TRBJ2-3, is KAGVTQTPRYLIKTRGQQVTLSCSPISGHRSVSWYQQTPGQGLQFLFEYFSETQRNKGNFPGRFSGRQFSNSRSEMNVSTLELGDSALYLCASSFLADTQYFGPGTRLTVL.

V is TRBV4-1 and J is TRBJ1-2; weak D call: TRBD1 (6 bases). Germline-derived CDR1 and CDR2 are MGHRA and YSYEKL. Trimming stripped 1 base from V and 2 bases from J, with 11 bases between. The CDR3 is 15 residues long. Here the CDR3 DNA reads TGCGCCAGCAGCCAAGCCAGACAGGTCAACTATGGCTACACCTTC. Translating it yields CASSQARQVNYGYTF.

The gene calls are TRBV30 and TRBJ2-7; D is unclear. Germline CDR1 GTSNPN, CDR2 SVGIG (reference sequence). This CDR3 has 13 amino acids. V was trimmed by 1 base and J by 3 bases, leaving 10 bases between them. The CDR3 region has the DNA TGTGCCTGGAGTGCGGACCGATACTACGAGCAGTACTTC. Encoded protein: CAWSADRYYEQYF.

V usage is TRBV7-3 and J usage is TRBJ2-5; D is uncertain. V was cut by 0 bases and J by 5 bases, with 13 bases left in between. The CDR3 totals 15 residues. Germline V gives CDR1 SGHTA, CDR2 FQGTGA. The DNA of the CDR3 is TGTGCCAGCAGCTTAACCCCTACACCAGGCGAGACCCAGTACTTC. This translates into CASSLTPTPGETQYF.

V is TRBV9 and J is TRBJ2-1; D is perhaps TRBD1 (5 bases). Trimming took off 4 bases at V and 9 bases at J, with 14 bases between the two ends. There are 13 residues in the CDR3. Per the germline V gene, CDR1 is SGDLS and CDR2 is YYNGEE. This CDR3 is CASSTNSGFEQFF. In DNA, the CDR3 is TGTGCCAGCAGCACAAACTCAGGGTTTGAGCAGTTCTTC.